These T cell receptor beta chains were read from a single sample in a study of blood T cells in healthy people across ages. From the 5' RACE reads, TCRdb called clonotypes with MiXCR, one entry per CDR3 protein. The sample has 1.2 million to 1.5 million distinct CDR3 sequences; almost 60% are singletons. Sequences were obtained from blood. These receptors came from a man younger than 35 in good health. Each CDR3 is given with its conserved first and last residue. The order of the fields is D gene, J gene, V gene, clone size, CDR3 DNA, CDR3 protein. A D gene is named only where the DNA matches it firmly. Clone size is not always given. Where it is, it says once, few, many or a class for expanded clones.

- | TRBJ1-5 | TRBV15 | - | TGTGCCACCAGCACCCGGGGGAATAGCAATCAGCCCCAGCATTTT | CATSTRGNSNQPQHF
- | TRBJ2-1 | TRBV11-2 | - | TGTGCCAGCACCTATTTGCCCTCGGGACATATCAACAATGAGCAGTTCTTC | CASTYLPSGHINNEQFF
- | TRBJ1-4 | TRBV29-1 | - | TGCAGCGTTGCAGGACAGTTGGAAGAAAAACTGTTTTTT | CSVAGQLEEKLFF
- | TRBJ1-6 | TRBV10-2 | few | TGCGCCAGCAGTGGGGCAGAAAATTCATCCCTCCACTTT | CASSGAENSSLHF
- | TRBJ2-1 | TRBV24-1 | - | TGTGCCACCCAAGGGAGGGGGGCCGTAGATGAGCAGTTCTTC | CATQGRGAVDEQFF
TRBD2 | TRBJ2-1 | TRBV6-5 | few | TGTGCCAGCAGTTACCCACTAGCGGGGGGCGGTAATGAGCAGTTCTTC | CASSYPLAGGGNEQFF
TRBD1 | TRBJ2-7 | TRBV4-3 | - | TGCGCCAGCAGCCATCAGGGACAGGGGGCGAATGAGCAGTACTTC | CASSHQGQGANEQYF
TRBD2 | TRBJ2-1 | TRBV20-1 | - | TGCAGTGCTAGAGACCTCGGGACTAGAGGCTACAATGAGCAGTTCTTC | CSARDLGTRGYNEQFF
- | TRBJ2-1 | TRBV5-5 | - | TGTGCCAGCAGCCAGGCTAGAGGGGACCCCTACAATGAGCAGTTCTTC | CASSQARGDPYNEQFF
TRBD2 | TRBJ2-5 | TRBV20-1 | few | TGCAGTGCTAGAGACCCTGGACTAGCGGCTGAATGGGAGCAGTACTTC | CSARDPGLAAEWEQYF
TRBD1 | TRBJ1-2 | TRBV12-3/TRBV12-4 | few | TGTGCCAGCAGGGGGACAGCCTCCCCTATGGTTAACTATGGCTACACCTTC | CASRGTASPMVNYGYTF
- | TRBJ2-7 | TRBV7-9 | - | TGTGCCAGCAGCTTAGTCTCATTGGGCACTTACCCCGAGCAGTACTTC | CASSLVSLGTYPEQYF
TRBD1 | TRBJ1-1 | TRBV5-6 | few | TGTGCCAGCAGCTGGGGGACAGGGCCGAACACTGAAGCTTTCTTT | CASSWGTGPNTEAFF
TRBD1 | TRBJ2-7 | TRBV27 | - | TGTGCCAGCAGTTTACTGGACAGGATATACGAGCAGTACTTC | CASSLLDRIYEQYF
TRBD1 | TRBJ1-1 | TRBV25-1 | - | TGTGCCAGCAGGCAGCAGGGGGGATTTAGCACTGAAGCTTTCTTT | CASRQQGGFSTEAFF
TRBD1 | TRBJ1-1 | TRBV6-5 | few | TGTGCCAGCAGTTACCCCGACCTCCGACAGGGTCGGTATACTGAAGCTTTCTTT | CASSYPDLRQGRYTEAFF
- | TRBJ1-1 | TRBV15 | few | TGTGCCACCAGCAGAGATTTGACTGAAGCTTTCTTT | CATSRDLTEAFF
- | TRBJ2-5 | TRBV10-3 | - | TGTGCCTCAACAAGGGCCAGAGAAGAGACCCAGTACTTC | CASTRAREETQYF
TRBD2 | TRBJ2-7 | TRBV12-3/TRBV12-4 | few | TGTGCCAGCAGCCCTAGGACTAGCGGGAGGGTGTTCTCCTACGAGCAGTACTTC | CASSPRTSGRVFSYEQYF
- | TRBJ2-1 | TRBV7-2 | - | TGTGCCAGCAGCTTTAGGACTGGCGAGCAGTTCTTC | CASSFRTGEQFF
- | TRBJ1-5 | TRBV20-1 | - | TGCAGTGCTCTCGACGGTGATAGCAATCAGCCCCAGCATTTT | CSALDGDSNQPQHF
- | TRBJ1-1 | TRBV20-1 | - | TGCAGTGTTGATGGACAGTTGAACACTGAAGCTTTCTTT | CSVDGQLNTEAFF
- | TRBJ2-7 | TRBV20-1 | - | TGCAGTGCTTTCGGAACAAAACAGGCGCACTACGAGCAGTACTTC | CSAFGTKQAHYEQYF
TRBD2 | TRBJ2-1 | TRBV29-1 | - | TGCAGCGTTGTCAGGACTAGCGGCTACAATGAGCAGTTCTTC | CSVVRTSGYNEQFF
TRBD2 | TRBJ2-1 | TRBV9 | - | TGTGCCAGCAGCGACGGCCCCACTACTAGCGTCTATGAGCAGTTCTTC | CASSDGPTTSVYEQFF
TRBD2 | TRBJ2-7 | TRBV20-1 | many | TGCAGTGCCACCCTAGCGGGAGGCGTCTACGAGCAGTACTTC | CSATLAGGVYEQYF
TRBD2 | TRBJ2-7 | TRBV3-1 | - | TGTGCCAGCAGCCAAGCACCGTCTGCGGGAGGGTCCTACGAGCAGTACTTC | CASSQAPSAGGSYEQYF
- | TRBJ2-4 | TRBV13 | - | TGTGCCAGCAGCCCACCCCTAGAGGACATTCAGTACTTC | CASSPPLEDIQYF
TRBD1 | TRBJ2-1 | TRBV11-2 | once | TGTGCCAGCAGCTTAGTGAGGGGGCTTTTCGGCAATGAGCAGTTCTTC | CASSLVRGLFGNEQFF
TRBD2 | TRBJ2-5 | TRBV20-1 | - | TGCAGTGCTTCTACCTCGGGACTACTCAAGGAAGAGACCCAGTACTTC | CSASTSGLLKEETQYF
- | TRBJ2-1 | TRBV27 | - | TGTGCCAGCAGTTTAGGGACCATCTTCTACAATGAGCAGTTCTTC | CASSLGTIFYNEQFF
TRBD2 | TRBJ2-5 | TRBV18 | - | TGTGCCAGCTCCCTCTCACCACTTGGGACTAGCGGTCCCCAAGAGACCCAGTACTTC | CASSLSPLGTSGPQETQYF
- | TRBJ2-5 | TRBV20-1 | - | TGCAGTGCTAGAGTCGTCGGGCAGGGGAGGGGAGAGACCCAGTACTTC | CSARVVGQGRGETQYF
- | TRBJ2-5 | TRBV14 | few | TGTGCCAGCAGCCAAGCCAGGTACCAAGAGACCCAGTACTTC | CASSQARYQETQYF
- | TRBJ2-7 | TRBV11-2 | - | TGTGCCAGCAGCTTCTATAACCCCCCTGGCCACGAGCAGTACTTC | CASSFYNPPGHEQYF
- | TRBJ1-2 | TRBV20-1 | - | TGCAGTGCTCCCACAGGGTCGGGGTATGGCTACACCTTC | CSAPTGSGYGYTF
- | TRBJ1-4 | TRBV10-2 | once | TGCGCCAGCAGTGAGCCCCGACGGGTGGAAGGTGAAAAACTGTTTTTT | CASSEPRRVEGEKLFF
- | TRBJ2-6 | TRBV7-9 | few | TGTGCCAGCAGCTCTACGGATGGGGCCAACGTCCTGACTTTC | CASSSTDGANVLTF
- | TRBJ2-1 | TRBV6-2/TRBV6-3 | - | TGTGCCAGCAGCTTTGAGGGCACCACAGGCAATGAGCAGTTCTTC | CASSFEGTTGNEQFF
- | TRBJ1-2 | TRBV4-1 | - | TGCGCCAGCAGCCCATCGGACAGCTCCGGTGGCTACACCTTC | CASSPSDSSGGYTF
TRBD1 | TRBJ2-7 | TRBV27 | - | TGTGCCAGCAGTTTATCGGGGGACAGGTCCTACGAGCAGTACTTC | CASSLSGDRSYEQYF
- | TRBJ2-3 | TRBV29-1 | few | TGCAGCGTTGCCGGGCAGCCCGTCGGGGATACGCAGTATTTT | CSVAGQPVGDTQYF
- | TRBJ2-4 | TRBV6-2/TRBV6-3 | - | TGTGCCAGCGGGAAAACAGGGTACGGGCCAGAAGCCAAAAACATTCAGTACTTC | CASGKTGYGPEAKNIQYF
- | TRBJ1-5 | TRBV28 | - | TGTGCCAGCAGTTTAAGGCGGGGGGATGGGAATCAGCCCCAGCATTTT | CASSLRRGDGNQPQHF
- | TRBJ2-3 | TRBV21-1 | - | TGTGCCAGCAGCAAAGCGTTTGGGGCTAGCGGGGGTAATACAGATACGCAGTATTTT | CASSKAFGASGGNTDTQYF
- | TRBJ1-5 | TRBV7-9 | - | TGTGCCAGCAGCCAGCTTCCCAATCAGCCCCAGCATTTT | CASSQLPNQPQHF
TRBD1 | TRBJ1-4 | TRBV20-1 | - | TGCAGTGCTAGGGACGGGACAGGGGTGACCCGGACTGAACTGTTTTTT | CSARDGTGVTRTELFF
- | TRBJ2-3 | TRBV6-5 | - | TGTGCCAGCAGTTACTCTGCTAGCGAGAGGGCCACAGATACGCAGTATTTT | CASSYSASERATDTQYF
- | TRBJ2-1 | TRBV5-1 | - | TGCGCCAGCAGCTTAATAACTGGCTCCTACAATGAGCAGTTCTTC | CASSLITGSYNEQFF
- | TRBJ2-5 | TRBV4-3 | - | TGCGCCAGCAGCCAAGATCAAGGCCGAGGGGAGACCCAGTACTTC | CASSQDQGRGETQYF
- | TRBJ2-4 | TRBV6-2/TRBV6-3 | - | TGTGCCAGCCGCGGGCGGGGTCAAAACATTCAGTACTTC | CASRGRGQNIQYF
- | TRBJ2-1 | TRBV5-1 | - | TGCGCCAGCAGCTCGAGCGGGTCACATGAGCAGTTCTTC | CASSSSGSHEQFF
- | TRBJ2-5 | TRBV24-1 | - | TGTGCCACCAGTGGTAGGGAGCCCCGCGGTCTCGGCGAGACCCAGTACTTC | CATSGREPRGLGETQYF
TRBD1 | TRBJ2-7 | TRBV25-1 | - | TGTGCCAGCGAAGGACAGGACTCCTACGAGCAGTACTTC | CASEGQDSYEQYF
- | TRBJ2-7 | TRBV3-1 | few | TGTGCCAGCAGCCTAGGGATCGACAGAACTCCCTACGAGCAGTACTTC | CASSLGIDRTPYEQYF
- | TRBJ1-3 | TRBV7-9 | - | TGTGCCAGCAGCTTCCCAGGGCGTGACACCATATATTTT | CASSFPGRDTIYF
TRBD2 | TRBJ2-7 | TRBV27 | - | TGTGCCAGCAGTCCCCAAAGCTTGGCGGGAGGGCCCTACGAGCAGTACTTC | CASSPQSLAGGPYEQYF
TRBD1 | TRBJ1-6 | TRBV6-2/TRBV6-3 | - | TGTGCCAGCAGTTCCCCGGACAGGGGATATAATTCACCCCTCCACTTT | CASSSPDRGYNSPLHF
- | TRBJ2-1 | TRBV3-1 | once | TGTGCCAGCAGCCAAGAGGGTCTGAAAAATGAGCAGTTCTTC | CASSQEGLKNEQFF